Reported below is one T cell receptor (beta chain). What this receptor recognizes is not known. Per-nucleotide qualities are absent, and no much larger clonotype sits a single base away. The cohort consisted of some 670 healthy bone marrow donors. Cohort members were all nominally healthy when sampled, although unrecorded immune exposures were likely present. The donor was CMV seropositive and belonged to the group of 250 to 350 seropositive cohort members. A peripheral blood sample was collected from each donor, and TCR beta sequencing was performed on peripheral blood mononuclear cells. Genomic DNA extraction from the blood cell samples was performed with the Qiagen DNeasy Blood Extraction Kit. Libraries came from the immunoSEQ multiplex PCR assay. For the multiplex PCR, a mixture combining 60 forward primers for TCR Vbeta segments and 13 reverse primers for TCR Jbeta segments was used. Amplification of the CDR3 region of rearranged TCR beta genes was performed with a multiplex PCR assay on genomic DNA. The amplified TCR beta libraries were sequenced on the Illumina HiSeq System as 87-base-pair reads. In the source study's methods: Across the 500 to 850 repertoires, a later analysis counted roughly 77 million unique TCR beta chains, about 10 million of which were shared by at least two donors. Raw reads were error-corrected and collapsed into unique sequences with a nearest-neighbor algorithm that merged closely related sequences to remove PCR and sequencing errors. V, D and J gene segments were assigned by aligning CDR3 sequences to IMGT reference sequences. For a sequence to be retained, a match of at least six nucleotides was required to both a V gene segment and a J gene segment. A rearrangement counted as productive if the CDR3 had no stop codons and remained in frame with V and J, and every other rearrangement counted as non-productive. CDR3 was defined according to IMGT convention as the region running from the second conserved V-encoded cysteine to the conserved J-encoded phenylalanine. In an earlier analysis of around 640 of the donors, sequences lacking an unambiguous match to a single V gene segment were excluded. In an earlier analysis of 587 of the donors, a V segment was called functional when productive rearrangements were above 56.7%, and segregating when the standard deviation between donors exceeded 5%. A statistical classification framework was developed to diagnose cytomegalovirus status using the catalog of TCR beta chain sequences. In a later analysis, TCR nucleotide sequences were compared against IMGT/GENE-DB human TR gene sequences so that V and J genes could be assigned. Using the TCRdist pipeline, a later analysis assigned CDR3 sequences along with most-parsimonious VDJ recombination scenarios. A later analysis defined each TCR beta chain by its CDR3 amino acid sequence plus V-gene family, and excluded reads lacking a unique V-gene family. To address suspected cross-contamination and a sequencing artifact, a later analysis removed a few hundred highly shared, low-generation-probability nucleotide sequences. In a later analysis, a clonal expansion index was calculated for each public chain from normalized within-repertoire ranks of inferred template counts. A later analysis computed generation probabilities with a VDJ recombination model fitted to out-of-frame rearrangements, and checked the results against IGoR. Hypergeometric tests were used in a later analysis to score TCR-TCR, TCR-HLA and TCR-CMV co-occurrence, with a repertoire-size bias correction applied to the TCR pairs. False discovery rates were estimated in a later analysis by permuting HLA or CMV assignments 20 times. In a later analysis, co-occurring TCRs were grouped using DBSCAN, and TCRdist sequence similarity was added for clustering within HLA-allele-positive subsets. Co-occurrence clustering excluded repertoires with fewer than 30,000 or more than 120,000 public chains, plus five with anomalous nucleotide sharing. TCRdb provides this immuneACCESS table in a form limited to in-frame rearrangements. Some clones are lacking; in checked studies, under half of them reflect an unresolved V gene, and why the rest are absent is not known. V, J and clone size were drawn from that table, and D and trimming were deduced from the DNA. Recorded for this sample are more than 80,000 clones; over 80% of them occurred a single time. The top ten constitute approximately 4% of the sample.

Reading from cysteine to phenylalanine, the CDR3 counts 14 amino acids. The retained sequence is limited to the CDR3, 42 bases, with the frame set at the first base. V lost 7 bases and J lost 0 bases; the stretch between them is 11 bases long. According to the germline V gene, CDR1 reads MNHNS and CDR2 reads SASEGT. The data were obtained in a study of cytomegalovirus exposure and HLA in healthy donors (dated by TCRdb to the late 2010s). Broadly, across the study: An earlier analysis of roughly 630 of the donors reported about 250 Gb of sequence data and some 120 million unique TCR beta sequences from about 200 million T cells. An early release that covered roughly 600 HLA-typed donors contained approximately 300 gigabases of sequencing data and 70 million to 100 million unique TCR sequences. The aim of the study was to test whether cataloging public T cell receptors could identify signatures of past pathogen exposure. The study profiled the T cell repertoires of hundreds of subjects by immunosequencing and related them to cytomegalovirus serostatus. Donor age, sex, ethnicity and CMV serostatus were collected together with the repertoire data. HLA typing covered class I and class II loci at four-digit resolution. Rather than drawing on any new phenotypic data, the later analysis identified candidate immune exposures from TCR beta sequences and the way those sequences occurred across donors. In a later genetic analysis, genome-wide SNP genotypes for about 55% of the roughly 700 donors were used, and that subset was treated as a discovery cohort. Four to six DR-DQ haplotypes were handled as single units for association and clustering, since linkage in the cohort was strong. Among a few hundred genotyped donors of the cohort, an average of around 240,000 unique TCR beta nucleotide sequences were sequenced per donor, 15% to 20% of them non-productive. To predict cytomegalovirus infection status, the study brought together high-throughput TCR immunosequencing, statistical association of individual TCRs with disease status, and machine learning. Every repertoire in the discovery cohort had been generated on one and the same sequencing platform. An earlier analysis of 587 of the donors used high-throughput TCR beta sequencing to judge whether each TCR beta V gene segment behaved as functional or pseudogenic. A later analysis re-analyzed previously published TCR beta repertoires from 500 to 700 donors and added high-resolution HLA genotyping to study TCR occurrence patterns. Typing coverage differed by locus: A, B, C, DRB1 and DQB1 were typed in roughly 620-640 donors, DQA1 in 500 to 550, DPA1 in over 600, and DPB1 in just under 490. The genetic ancestry cluster associated with self-reported Caucasian donors included roughly 84% of the 398 genotyped donors. Besides the first cohort of roughly 700 subjects, a separate validation cohort made up of 90 to 150 different subjects was used. Study-wide conclusions, independent of this receptor: Some IMGT-functional V segments, including TRBV6-2 and TRBV6-3, could not be distinguished by the 87-base-pair reads and were therefore excluded. Because HLA typing was missing for some donors at each locus, association tests included only the typed subset. Immune exposure information for the cohort was limited to CMV serostatus. The cohort was sequenced for TCR beta chains only, and without alpha or paired-chain data the features that could be detected were limited. Over 15 rarely observed V segments, including chromosome 9 orphons, were excluded from the earlier analysis of about 600 of the donors because counts were too low. A later analysis found that HLA-associated TCR beta chains were more clonally expanded and had lower generation probabilities than equally common non-associated chains. An earlier analysis of approximately 570 of the donors showed that most TCR beta V segments appeared in productive rearrangements either about 90% or about 30% of the time, which broadly matched IMGT annotations. The sequencing pipeline was judged likely to have produced a cluster of highly shared sequence variants as a technical artifact. A further reported finding was that TCR beta sequences accurately predicted the HLA-A and HLA-B alleles for most subjects in the first cohort. In a later analysis, most CMV-associated TCR beta chains were found to appear HLA-restricted, with HLA associations seemingly driven largely by CMV exposure. Correlated functional status among segregating V segments might be attributable to linkage disequilibrium, but an unknown experimental factor could not be ruled out. Across donors, most TCR sequences were observed very rarely, whereas some public TCRs were present in many individuals. A later analysis reported that several top co-occurrence clusters appeared linked to parvovirus B19, influenza, CMV and Epstein-Barr virus. The authors suggested that the approach could potentially be generalized to other disease states and immunological phenotypes. A later analysis associated approximately 17,000 TCR beta sequences with specific HLA alleles at a false discovery rate of 0.05. An association between a missense DCLRE1C variant and V-gene and J-gene trimming of TCR beta chains was found in a later genetic analysis and replicated in an independent cohort. A total of 150 or so TCR beta chains were listed by the study as associated with cytomegalovirus. Cytomegalovirus status was reported to be diagnosed by the classifier with high specificity and sensitivity in both the original and validation cohorts. In a later analysis, TCR association rates were found to vary across HLA loci, with the most associated TCRs seen for DRB1 alleles and the fewest for HLA-C alleles. Compared with the 666-donor mean, donors in an Asian-associated ancestry cluster had fewer N-insertions in productive TCRs, according to a later genetic analysis. Presence/absence analyses assumed roughly uniform sequencing depth across donors, an assumption that may not hold. A few of the identified cytomegalovirus-associated TCR beta chains were confirmed in vitro to be specific for cytomegalovirus antigens. When HLA alleles, especially DR and DQ, strongly co-occurred, TCR associations were difficult to assign to individual alleles.

The chain is assembled from TRBV6-1 and TRBJ2-3; a tentative D match to TRBD1 spans 5 bases. The receptor's source is a female donor in good health and CMV-seropositive. The sample consisted of PBMCs. The CDR3 reads as follows: CASTRVFSTDTQYF. The DNA sequence is given as TGTGCCAGCACCAGGGTGTTTAGCACAGATACGCAGTATTTT.